The TCR beta chain under discussion was sequenced for a study of Graves' ophthalmopathy and Graves' hyperthyroidism (dated by TCRdb to the late 2010s). At the level of the whole study: Peripheral blood was collected at initial diagnosis, prior to any treatment. After sampling, hyperthyroidism patients received methimazole starting at 30 mg daily, and ophthalmopathy patients received high-dose intravenous methylprednisolone. An independent validation cohort comprised around 19 hyperthyroidism patients and 15 to 17 patients who later progressed from hyperthyroidism to ophthalmopathy. A discovery set of 95 to 100 patients (43 ophthalmopathy, some 58 stable hyperthyroidism) was enrolled to explore V-J signatures distinguishing ophthalmopathy from hyperthyroidism. To tell Graves' ophthalmopathy apart from Graves' hyperthyroidism, and to predict which patients would progress to ophthalmopathy, the study relied on TCR beta repertoire signatures. In total, under 150 blood samples were TCR-sequenced: 40 to 45 ophthalmopathy, under 80 hyperthyroidism and some 17 hyperthyroidism-to-ophthalmopathy patients. In about 6 hyperthyroidism patients, the T-cell repertoire of thyroid tissue was compared with the T-cell repertoire of blood.

Overall study outcomes, separate from this receptor: Among expanded thyroid clonotypes with frequency above 0.001, most also showed up in blood, which suggests that blood repertoires may reflect the thyroid immune response. The 13-signature model separated ophthalmopathy from stable hyperthyroidism with roughly 88% sensitivity and just under 84% specificity in cross-validation, and 80%/75% in the test set. In validation, the model predicted ophthalmopathy progression with nearly 71% sensitivity and 72% to 80% specificity; about a dozen predicted patients were CT-confirmed with GO in a median of approximately 6.5 months. Sample size was not predetermined statistically, and investigators were not blinded to group allocation.

Taken from the germline V gene (reference sequence), the CDR1 and CDR2 loops are LGHDT and YNNKEL. Counted from cysteine to phenylalanine, this CDR3 has 15 amino acids. The sequence is cut down to CDR3 DNA, 45 bases in frame from base 1. A distance of 15 bases separates the germline ends of V and J, which lose 5 bases and 2 bases respectively. Worth noting for this clonotype: Which antigen it targets is not known. Per-nucleotide qualities are absent, and no much larger clonotype sits a single base away.

For repertoire sequencing, TCR beta CDR3 regions were amplified from RNA transcripts. HTBI primers and the Qiagen OneStep RT-PCR kit were used in a first-round RT-PCR, which was followed by a second-round multiplex PCR, size selection and purification. The libraries underwent paired-end sequencing with 100 bp reads on an Illumina HiSeq2000. The authors' analysis ran thus. SOAPnuke was used to process the reads, removing any read that contained adapters or uncalled bases, had a mean Phred below 15, or lacked an exact match to the constant primer or identifier. High-quality paired reads were merged with COPE v1.2.5. Each unique nucleotide sequence was treated as a clonotype, and MiTCR v1.1 was used to align the clonotypes to the IMGT TRB V, D and J references. The analysis was limited to V-J combinations with a frequency above 0.0001, which together covered 99.2% of the repertoires. For each V-J combination, a TCR clonal expansion and chaos score was defined as the ratio of F50 clonal expansion to chaos observed in the TCRdist matrix. Welch's t-statistics and random forest were used to narrow the features down to more than 10 V-J combinations, which were then fed into a naive Bayes classifier. The Morisita-Horn index was used to measure how similar the thyroid and blood repertoires were. Using fastp at Q25 and MiXCR, TCRdb reprocessed the public reads and kept productive beta chains. Rows with a matching CDR3 protein are joined into one entry that keeps the most common DNA and genes. Clone size and V and J calls follow TCRdb, not the original study. The sample has hundreds of thousands of distinct CDR3 sequences on record, 35% to 50% of them singletons. The top ten clones comprise roughly 3% of the sample.

The ophthalmopathy patients had moderately to severely active disease, with a Clinical Activity Score of 3 or higher, a NOSPECS grade of 4 or higher, and a disease duration of less than 3 months. Patients with other autoimmune diseases, uncontrolled infections, pregnancy or lactation were excluded. Clinical symptoms, serum thyroxine, TRAb, thyroid ultrasound and orbital computed tomography were used for diagnosis. Ficoll-Paque density gradient centrifugation was used to isolate PBMCs from about 9.4 ml of fresh peripheral blood. Total RNA was extracted using Trizol reagent, and RNA quality was checked on an Agilent 2100 Bioanalyzer.

The chain was built from TRBV3-1 and TRBJ2-5; the D gene is possibly TRBD2, with 5 bases matching. This TCR came from an adult man with Graves' ophthalmopathy. Sequences were obtained from peripheral blood. The CDR3: CASSFTALDQETQYF. The DNA reads TGTGCCAGCAGCTTTACGGCACTAGATCAAGAGACCCAGTACTTC.